The T cell receptor (beta chain) under discussion was sequenced for a study of T cell repertoires in cytomegalovirus infection (dated by TCRdb to between 2018 and 2020). About the study as a whole: Recently identified HLA-C-restricted CMV epitopes, whose presentation resists viral immunomodulation, were targeted by peptide stimulations together with well-studied HLA-B-restricted epitopes. Donor HLA type was relevant to the analysis, because carriage of CMV infection together with the matching HLA type was indicated by public TCR beta signatures.

What the research found in general, with its limitations: In both this cohort and an independent roughly 350-donor cohort, the cumulative frequency of public TCR beta family members distinguished carriers of CMV infection plus the relevant HLA type. The ex vivo response was dominated by HLA-C-restricted CMV-specific TCR beta clonotypes, and the single most frequent clonotype in two of eight donors was supplied by these HLA-C-restricted clonotypes.

TCRdb lists the instrument as Illumina HiSeq 1500. TCRdb ran its own pipeline on the public reads, namely fastp trimming at Q25 and MiXCR clone calling, and kept in-frame beta chains. Duplicate CDR3 protein sequences are folded into a single record with the most common DNA and genes. The sample has under 350,000 distinct CDR3 sequences on record, less than 25% of them singletons. About 21% of the sample is taken by the ten largest. With regard to this clonotype: This clone's antigen is unknown. No much larger clone is present one base from it, and per-base qualities are unavailable.

The meaning of the sample's treatment or condition label: in vitro stimulation with specific CMV peptide epitopes to enrich CMV-specific T cells. CDR1 and CDR2, per the germline V gene, are SGHRS and YFSETQ. Reading from cysteine to phenylalanine, the CDR3 counts 15 amino acids. Only the CDR3 DNA stays, 45 bases, in frame from base 1. Germline trimming amounts to 2 bases on V and 5 bases on J, with 4 as the count of junction bases outside the gene matches. This clonotype was obtained from a human donor in good health (CMV status not recorded). Some clones in this sample may be carry-over from other donors' samples. The material was cultured PBMCs, obtained from culture after CMV antigen stimulation. The chain was built from TRBV5-1 and TRBJ2-3; TRBD2 agrees with 11 junctional bases. The CDR3 sequence is CASSFLAGGGDTQYF. The bases are TGCGCCAGCAGCTTTCTAGCGGGAGGAGGAGATACGCAGTATTTT.